This paragraph covers one TCR beta chain sequence. No antigen is known for it. Within one base of it there is no much larger clone, and no base qualities were kept. This sample stems from a study of blood T cell repertoires in COVID-19 (dated by TCRdb to 2018 to 2021). Broadly, across the study: The collaborator samples originated in the United States, Italy and Spain and spanned the acute and convalescent phases of COVID-19. The material from the prospective study consisted of cDNA or gDNA derived from T cells, B-cell-depleted T cells, or PBMCs. Subjects who had been exposed to COVID-19, were actively infected with it, or had recovered from it provided the deeply sampled blood TCRbeta repertoires that made up the dataset. A freely available public database, intended as a resource for researchers studying the immune response to SARS-CoV-2, is where the repertoires were released. Samples were obtained from the ongoing ImmuneRACE study (first 160 participants) and from 1,000 to 1,500 subjects provided by 6 global collaborators. The sample metadata nearly always contained a de-identified subject ID, COVID-19 status, age in years and sex. Where HLA class I and class II types were available, the types were taken from metadata supplied by the sample provider, not from assay-based typing.

Findings and caveats that apply to the study as a whole: Clinical and demographic metadata were provided uncurated, with the amount varying by source and participant.

In Seattle, one collaborating source enrolled patients while the infection was active and tracked those patients longitudinally over the course of disease. Collaborating institutions collected whole blood in K2EDTA tubes following their own protocols. Collaborator samples were shipped for TCRbeta analysis as frozen whole blood, isolated PBMCs, or DNA extracted from either sample type. V is reduced by 0 bases and J by 3 bases, leaving a spacing of 9 bases between them. CDR1 and CDR2, looked up from the germline V gene, are KGHSH and LQKENI. From cysteine to phenylalanine, the CDR3 is 14 amino acids long. The only DNA kept is the CDR3, 42 bases in frame from the first base. The immunoSEQ Assay, a bias-controlled multiplex PCR, was used to amplify TCRbeta CDR3 regions from genomic DNA. On the authors' methods: The number of nucleated cells in each sample was estimated from the amplification of reference gene primers within the assay. To quantify the absolute abundance of each unique TCRbeta CDR3 rearrangement, sequence reads were collapsed and filtered. For each sample, productive Simpson clonality was calculated as the square root of Simpson's diversity index across productive rearrangements. This immuneACCESS table, as held by TCRdb, lists in-frame sequences with V and J called but not all clones. Of the missing ones, under half trace to an unresolved V gene in checked studies; the others have no known cause. The V and J calls and clone size come from that table; D and trimming were worked out from the DNA. Counted in this sample were fewer than 200,000 clones; more than 75% of them appeared once. Roughly 5% of the sample goes to the ten largest clones.

Recombination linked TRBV18 to TRBJ2-7; the D region possibly corresponds to TRBD1 (6 bases align). The sequence came from a woman between 50 and 59 years old with COVID-19, enrolled during active disease. The specimen was peripheral blood. The DNA sequence is given as TGTGCCAGCTCACCACCGGCACAGGGCTACGAGCAGTACTTC. Its coded protein is CASSPPAQGYEQYF.